Each of the 22 T cell receptor beta chains below was sequenced from the same sample in a study of blood T cell repertoires in COVID-19 (dated by TCRdb to 2020 to 2022). Libraries were made using the immunoSEQ multiplex PCR assay. TCRdb took over this immuneACCESS table, retaining in-frame rearrangements with V and J assigned. Such tables are incomplete; in checked studies, under half of the missing clones stem from an unresolved V gene, and the remainder is unexplained. The sample records about 250,000 clones, 88% of which are singletons. The top ten hold approximately 1.3% of the sample. The source material was peripheral blood. These TCRs come from a man at least 80 years old with acute or convalescent COVID-19.

The V and J genes are TRBV3-1 (or the pseudogene TRBV3-2) and TRBJ1-1; tentative D call: TRBD1 (5 bases). The V and J ends lost 1 base and 0 bases respectively, with 9 bases between them. CDR3 size: 15 residues. The V gene's germline CDR1 is LGHDT and CDR2 YNNKEL (reference sequence). CDR3 DNA sequence: TGTGCCAGCAGCCAAGTGCGGGGGATGAACACTGAAGCTTTCTTT. It yields the protein CASSQVRGMNTEAFF.

This sequence joins TRBV25-1 and TRBJ1-4; the D is unclear. The CDR3 is 14 amino acids. Germline-derived CDR1 and CDR2 are MGHDK and SYGVNS. Trimming stripped 4 bases from V and 7 bases from J, with 13 bases between. The CDR3 loop is CASSGPIGSEKLFF. In DNA form, the CDR3 reads TGTGCCAGCAGTGGGCCTATCGGGAGTGAAAAACTGTTTTTT.

This chain connects TRBV19 to TRBJ1-5; TRBD1 agrees at 12 bases. Germline V gives CDR1 LNHDA, CDR2 SQIVND (reference sequence). This CDR3 is built from 15 residues. The ends lost 5 bases at V and 6 bases at J; junction bases unmatched: 5. CDR3 residues: CASSGGTGGGQPQHF. CDR3 nucleotides: TGTGCCAGTAGTGGTGGGACAGGGGGCGGTCAGCCCCAGCATTTT.

This clone was counted a few times. The chain carries TRBV3-1 (or the pseudogene TRBV3-2) and TRBJ2-3; D perhaps matches TRBD1 (6 bases). V was shortened by 2 bases and J by 4 bases, with 10 bases between the two germline ends. The CDR3 runs to 14 residues. Germline values: CDR1 LGHDT, CDR2 YNNKEL (reference sequence). In DNA, the CDR3 is TGTGCCAGCAGCCAATTTTCAGGGGCAGATACGCAGTATTTT. It yields the protein CASSQFSGADTQYF.

The V gene is TRBV5-4, the J gene TRBJ1-2, with D possibly TRBD1 on 5 matching bases. Germline V lookup: CDR1 SGHNT, CDR2 YYREEE (reference sequence). V lost 0 bases, J lost 6 bases, and 9 bases lay in between. CDR3 length equals 13 residues. CDR3 amino acids: CASSLAGSDGYTF. The CDR3 nucleotides are TGTGCCAGCAGCTTGGCAGGGTCTGATGGCTACACCTTC.

The chain employs TRBV5-1 and TRBJ2-4, with 10 bases fitting TRBD1. Losses at the gene ends were 3 bases for V and 7 bases for J; bases not matched to a gene: 4. This CDR3 region has 14 residues. Germline V gives CDR1 SGHRS, CDR2 YFSETQ. For the CDR3, the DNA is TGCGCCAGCAGCTCCGGGACAGGGGTGAACATTCAGTACTTC. Translated: CASSSGTGVNIQYF.

The chain uses TRBV10-3 and TRBJ1-2; D is perhaps TRBD1 (6 bases). Germline CDR1 ENHRY, CDR2 SYGVKD. The CDR3 sequence is 13 residues long. Trimming took off 6 bases at V and 7 bases at J, with 15 bases between the two ends. CDR3 loop: CAIRDDRYIGYTF. CDR3 DNA sequence: TGTGCCATCAGGGACGACAGGTATATTGGCTACACCTTC.

CDR3 nucleotide sequence: TGTGCCAGCAGCCCCGGGGGTAGCGGGGCCCATGAGCAGTTCTTC. The encoded protein is CASSPGGSGAHEQFF. The chain uses TRBV7-2 and TRBJ2-1; TRBD2 agrees at 8 bases. J lost 8 bases, V lost 5 bases, and 11 bases had no gene match. This CDR3 has 15 amino acids. CDR1 and CDR2 (germline): SGHTA, FQGNSA.

V is TRBV27 and J is TRBJ2-1, with 7 bases aligning to TRBD1. Trimming removed 3 bases from V and 4 bases from J; junction bases left unmatched: 3. CDR1 MNHEY and CDR2 SMNVEV come from the germline V gene (reference sequence). This CDR3 has 14 residues. For the CDR3, the DNA is TGTGCCAGCAGTTTCGGGACAGATTACAATGAGCAGTTCTTC. Translating gives CASSFGTDYNEQFF.

This rearrangement joins TRBV5-1 to TRBJ1-2; D is unresolved. Trimming shortened V by 5 bases and J by 2 bases, and 13 bases separated the two germline ends. CDR3 length: 14 amino acids. CDR1 SGHRS and CDR2 YFSETQ come from the germline V gene. The chain's CDR3 is CASRLEYSNYGYTF. Here the CDR3 DNA reads TGCGCCAGCAGGCTGGAATACAGCAACTATGGCTACACCTTC.

The V and J genes are TRBV5-6 and TRBJ1-2; 8 bases fit TRBD1. The CDR3 runs 14 residues. Germline trimming cut 5 bases from V and 1 base from J; bases unmatched to any gene: 4. Germline V gene data show CDR1 as SGHDT and CDR2 as YYEEEE. This chain's CDR3 is CASRLTGDNYGYTF. The CDR3 DNA sequence: TGTGCCAGCAGGCTGACAGGGGATAACTATGGCTACACCTTC.

Only one count was recorded for this clone. J is TRBJ1-6 and V is TRBV5-1; tentatively, D is TRBD1 (5 bases). Deletions cut 0 bases from V and 8 bases from J, with 15 bases between. CDR3 length: 16 amino acids. Germline V gene lookup returns CDR1 SGHRS and CDR2 YFSETQ. CDR3 nucleotides: TGCGCCAGCAGCTTGGTCTCAGGGTCCGGACATTCACCCCTCCACTTT. Amino acid sequence: CASSLVSGSGHSPLHF.

This sequence joins TRBV5-1 and TRBJ2-2, with TRBD1 identical over 9 bases. V lost 1 base, J lost 6 bases, and 1 base stayed unmatched. The germline V gene has CDR1 SGHRS and CDR2 YFSETQ. This CDR3 is 14 amino acids long. CDR3 coding DNA: TGCGCCAGCAGCTTGCGACAGGGGGCCGGGGAGCTGTTTTTT. Its translation is CASSLRQGAGELFF.

The rearrangement links TRBV4-1 to TRBJ2-5; 14 bases are shared with TRBD2. CDR1 MGHRA and CDR2 YSYEKL come from the germline V gene. The trim removed 6 bases at V and 5 bases at J, leaving 11 bases unmatched. This CDR3 contains 17 residues. Here the CDR3 DNA reads TGCGCCAGCAGTCTTACCGGGACTAGCGGGAGAGGGGAGACCCAGTACTTC. It codes for CASSLTGTSGRGETQYF.

This chain uses TRBV7-9 with TRBJ1-1; no definite D call. The V gene's germline CDR1 is SEHNR and CDR2 FQNEAQ (reference sequence). V lost 5 bases and J 5 bases, leaving 21 bases between the germline ends. The CDR3 length is 16 residues. The CDR3 here is CASSRAPSLRGTEAFF. The CDR3 bases are TGTGCCAGCAGCCGCGCCCCTAGCCTCCGTGGAACTGAAGCTTTCTTT.

This chain links TRBV29-1 with TRBJ1-1; the D gene is possibly TRBD1 (6 bases). The CDR3 loop spans 13 amino acids. V was clipped by 7 bases and J by 1 base, with 13 bases between them. Per the germline V gene, CDR1 is SQVTM and CDR2 is ANQGSEA. CDR3 DNA: TGCAGCGCTCTACAAGGGGGGAACACTGAAGCTTTCTTT. The encoded protein is CSALQGGNTEAFF. Variable domain in full (rest from reference TRBV29-1 and TRBJ1-1): SAVISQKPSRDICQRGTSLTIQCQVDSQVTMMFWYRQQPGQSLTLIATANQGSEATYESGFVIDKFPISRPNLTFSTLTVSNMSPEDSSIYLCSALQGGNTEAFFGQGTRLTVV.

The V gene is TRBV6-5, the J gene TRBJ2-1, with D possibly being TRBD1 (6 bases). The V end was cut by 2 bases, the J end by 1 base, with 6 bases between. CDR3 length: 14 residues. CDR1 is MNHEY and CDR2 is SVGAGI in the germline V gene. The CDR3 DNA follows: TGTGCCAGCAGTTACGGGACATCCTACAATGAGCAGTTCTTC. Encoded protein: CASSYGTSYNEQFF.

V usage is TRBV3-1 (or the pseudogene TRBV3-2) and J usage is TRBJ1-2; D call uncertain. The CDR3 length is 12 residues. Germline V gives CDR1 LGHDT, CDR2 YNNKEL (reference sequence). V gave up 1 base and J gave up 5 bases, with 5 bases separating them. CDR3 sequence (DNA): TGTGCCAGCAGCCAAGGGACTTATGGCTACACCTTC. Translating it yields CASSQGTYGYTF.

The genes are TRBV3-1 (or the pseudogene TRBV3-2) and TRBJ1-3; D ambiguous. This CDR3 is 17 amino acids long. V gave up 0 bases and J gave up 0 bases, with 12 bases separating them. Germline CDR1 and CDR2: LGHDT and YNNKEL (reference sequence). CDR3 bases: TGTGCCAGCAGCCAAGATTTGGGCGCCTTCTCTGGAAACACCATATATTTT. Encoded protein: CASSQDLGAFSGNTIYF.

V gene TRBV10-3 combines with J gene TRBJ1-4; D is unclear. Looked up from germline, CDR1 is ENHRY and CDR2 is SYGVKD. Trimming removed 9 bases from V and 3 bases from J, with 11 bases in between. The CDR3 loop spans 13 amino acids. This chain's CDR3 is CAIAEGANEKLFF. The CDR3 coding sequence is TGTGCCATAGCCGAGGGCGCTAATGAAAAACTGTTTTTT.

This sequence joins TRBV29-1 and TRBJ2-7, with D maybe TRBD1 (6 bases). V was cut by 4 bases and J by 6 bases, with 13 bases left in between. From germline, CDR1 is SQVTM and CDR2 ANQGSEA. This CDR3 is 12 amino acids long. The CDR3 coding sequence is TGCAGCGTTGGTACAGGGAGTTCCGAGCAGTACTTC. Its protein product is CSVGTGSSEQYF.

The chain joins TRBV7-2 to TRBJ1-5; TRBD1 might be the D (6 bases). V was pared by 1 base and J by 3 bases, with 10 bases between. Germline V CDR1 and CDR2: SGHTA, FQGNSA. The CDR3 is made up of 15 amino acids. The CDR3, as DNA: TGTGCCAGCAGCTTAGTTACAGGGTTCAATCAGCCCCAGCATTTT. This translates into CASSLVTGFNQPQHF.